The source of this T cell receptor (beta chain) is a study of blood T cell repertoires in COVID-19. In its sample, this clone was seen once. The germline V gene has CDR1 SGDLS and CDR2 YYNGEE. Trimming removed 7 bases at V and 4 bases at J, with 10 bases between. The CDR3 extends over 12 amino acids. The method was immunoSEQ multiplex PCR; TCRdb's version includes in-frame clones alone and lacks a portion of them. In the table there are hundreds of thousands of clones, 80% to 90% of which are singletons. The chain recombines TRBV9 with TRBJ2-3; D is unclear. The source of this sequence is a woman of 80 years or more with active or convalescent COVID-19. Sequences were obtained from peripheral blood. The chain's CDR3 is CASAKRADTQYF. In nucleotides, the CDR3 is TGTGCCAGCGCGAAACGGGCAGATACGCAGTATTTT.